The subject of this entry is one T cell receptor (beta chain). Antigen: not known. This CDR3 is built from 15 residues. CDR1 and CDR2 from the germline V gene are SEHNR and FQNEAQ (reference sequence). The V gene end was trimmed by 5 bases and the J gene end by 3 bases; junction bases not matched to a gene: 7. The authors prepared the TCRbeta library with unique molecular identifiers. TCRdb re-derived calls from the PCR reads in MiXCR, one entry per CDR3 protein. The sample includes 300,000 to 350,000 distinct CDR3 sequences, roughly 21% of them seen just once. This sample stems from a study of T-cell reconstitution after alpha-beta-depleted transplantation in children. Whole-study findings and limits: Expanded clones from the graft, numbering several hundred, reportedly supplied alpha-beta T cells about two months after transplant. At day 60, the high TCRbeta diversity found in some patients originated from recipient T cells and thymic progenitors that had survived. At the one-year point after transplant, T-cell counts and TCRbeta diversity were found to come mostly from T cells that had been newly produced.

This chain connects TRBV7-9 to TRBJ2-3; TRBD1 agrees at 8 bases. The TCR comes from a male patient younger than 18 who had a stem cell transplant for acute lymphoblastic leukemia, so the T cells may come from the graft donor. Sequenced material: PBMCs, mostly from graft donor cells, taken 180 days after TCRalphabeta/CD19-depleted stem cell transplant. DNA of the CDR3: TGTGCCAGCAGCCCGGACAGGGTCCGTACAGATACGCAGTATTTT. It yields the protein CASSPDRVRTDTQYF. Complete variable domain (other parts from reference TRBV7-9 and TRBJ2-3): DTGVSQNPRHKITKRGQNVTFRCDPISEHNRLYWYRQTLGQGPEFLTYFQNEAQLEKSRLLSDRFSAERPKGSFSTLEIQRTEQGDSAMYLCASSPDRVRTDTQYFGPGTRLTVL.